One and the same sample provided the 8 T cell receptor beta chains below, sequenced in a study of T cell repertoires in cytomegalovirus infection (dated by TCRdb to the late 2010s). Sequencing relied on an Illumina HiSeq 1500. TCRdb reprocessed the public reads (quality trimming at Q25 with fastp, clone calling with MiXCR) and kept in-frame beta chains. When rows share a CDR3 protein, they turn into one entry using the most common DNA and genes. For this sample the table gives about 920,000 distinct CDR3 sequences, of which roughly 30% were detected only once. Over 10% of the sample is held by the ten biggest clonotypes. The sample's treatment or condition, from its label and the paper: in vitro stimulation with specific CMV peptide epitopes to enrich CMV-specific T cells. Antigen specificity for these receptors is unknown. The source was cultured CD8+ T cells from PBMCs, collected from culture after CMV antigen stimulation. These receptors originate from a human donor in good health (CMV status not recorded). Some clones in this sample may be carry-over from other donors' samples.

This chain uses TRBV9 with TRBJ2-5; 11 bases match TRBD1. The V and J ends lost 4 bases and 5 bases, in that order; junction bases with no gene match: 10. Germline V gene lookup returns CDR1 SGDLS and CDR2 YYNGEE. This CDR3 region has 16 residues. The CDR3 nucleotides are TGTGCCAGCAGCCACGCTCGGACAGGGGGCGCCGAGACCCAGTACTTC. Amino acids: CASSHARTGGAETQYF.

To note about this clonotype: Given a much more abundant clone one base away, this may be a read error. The chain is built from TRBV12-3 or TRBV12-4 and TRBJ2-2, with D unresolved. This CDR3 has 11 residues. Trimming stripped 7 bases from V and 7 bases from J, with 7 bases between. For the CDR3, the DNA is TGTGCCAGCACCCATATCGGGGAGCTGTTTTTT. This encodes CASTHIGELFF.

The genes are TRBV13 and TRBJ1-3; D is undetermined. Germline V CDR1 and CDR2: PRHDT, FYEKMQ (reference sequence). The CDR3 covers 14 residues. V was clipped by 1 base and J by 11 bases, with 15 bases between them. For the CDR3, the DNA is TGTGCCAGCAGCTTAGCAGCAGGACTGAGCGCCATATATTTT. Its protein is CASSLAAGLSAIYF.

Comments on this clonotype: One end of the junction varies from germline; a read error may be responsible. The gene calls are TRBV7-4 and TRBJ2-3; no clear D. The length of the CDR3 is 11 residues. Germline CDR1 is SGHVT and CDR2 is SQSDAQ. CDR3 coding DNA: TGTGCCAACAGCCCCGGTGGTACGCAGTATTTT. Translated: CANSPGGTQYF.

The chain joins TRBV7-9 to TRBJ2-7; 14 positions agree with TRBD2. Germline V gene sequence: CDR1 SEHNR, CDR2 FQNEAQ (reference sequence). This CDR3 region has 15 residues. The J segment lost 4 bases and the V segment lost 5 bases, leaving 4 bases of the junction unmatched. CDR3 sequence: CASSGGLAGEYEQYF. Here the CDR3 DNA reads TGTGCCAGCAGCGGGGGACTAGCGGGGGAATACGAGCAGTACTTC.

This clonotype was found many times. V is TRBV7-8 and J is TRBJ2-2; 13 nucleotides line up with TRBD2. Germline lookup yields CDR1 SGHVS and CDR2 FQNEAQ. The CDR3 sequence is 15 residues long. After removal of 5 bases from V and 6 bases from J, the junction contained 3 bases not matched to a gene. CDR3 sequence: CASSQTSGGAGELFF. CDR3 nucleotide sequence: TGTGCCAGCAGCCAAACTAGCGGGGGGGCCGGGGAGCTGTTTTTT.

The CDR3 spells CASSHRQGGEQFF. The CDR3 region has the DNA TGCGCCAGCAGCCATCGACAGGGAGGTGAGCAGTTCTTC. The chain joins TRBV4-1 to TRBJ2-1; perhaps TRBD1 as D (7 bases). CDR1 and CDR2 (germline): MGHRA, YSYEKL. This CDR3 is built from 13 residues. V lost 3 bases and J lost 9, with 12 bases in between.

The chain employs TRBV6-6 and TRBJ2-7; TRBD1 or TRBD2 may be the D gene (5 bases each). The germline V gene encodes CDR1 MNHNY and CDR2 SVGAGI (reference sequence). CDR3 length: 14 amino acids. The V gene lost 2 bases and the J gene lost 2 bases, with 10 bases spanning the gap. The CDR3 here is CASSYPGATYEQYF. CDR3 in DNA: TGTGCCAGCAGTTACCCCGGGGCCACCTACGAGCAGTACTTC.